This T cell receptor beta chain originates from a study of control samples from healthy donors and cancer patients. The protocol was immunoSEQ multiplex PCR, while the TCRdb copy is restricted to in-frame clones and leaves out a portion. The table includes some 150,000 clones, approximately 94% detected once. This receptor was taken from a man aged 40-49 years in good health. The sequenced material came from blood.

The CDR3 sequence is CASSLALVGGRRYQETQYF. DNA of the CDR3: TGCGCCAGCAGCTTAGCTCTCGTTGGTGGCCGACGGTACCAAGAGACCCAGTACTTC. The gene calls are TRBV5-1 and TRBJ2-5; D unclear. Per the germline V gene, CDR1 is SGHRS and CDR2 is YFSETQ. This CDR3 contains 19 residues. V lost 2 bases, J lost 0 bases, and 23 bases lay in between. Filled out from reference TRBV5-1 and TRBJ2-5, the complete variable domain reads KAGVTQTPRYLIKTRGQQVTLSCSPISGHRSVSWYQQTPGQGLQFLFEYFSETQRNKGNFPGRFSGRQFSNSRSEMNVSTLELGDSALYLCASSLALVGGRRYQETQYFGPGTRLLVL.